One sample yielded the 28 T cell receptor beta chains listed below, sequenced in a study of persistence of HIV-infected CD4 T cells. Stimulation used 9 to 10 ug/mL lysate from CMV-infected fibroblasts. Memory cells lacking CD40L and CD69 with high CD45RO were sorted. This was the immunoSEQ version 4 assay in survey mode. Clones were read by immunoSEQ multiplex PCR, and TCRdb kept only the in-frame ones, dropping some. The sample has under 40,000 clones, roughly 87% seen once. Their cognate antigens are unknown. Sequenced here: CD4+ T cells sorted from PBMCs after approximately 19-hour stimulation, sampled from a patient who received antiretroviral therapy. These receptors originate from an adult woman with HIV who was CMV-seropositive.

This chain uses TRBV3-1 (or the pseudogene TRBV3-2) with TRBJ2-5; the D gene could be TRBD1 or TRBD2 (5 bases each). Germline loops: CDR1 LGHDT, CDR2 YNNKEL (reference sequence). V dropped 4 bases and J dropped 7 bases, with 13 bases sitting between them. The CDR3 runs 13 residues. The CDR3 loop is CASSPGTAGTQYF. CDR3 sequence (DNA): TGTGCCAGCAGCCCAGGGACCGCAGGGACCCAGTACTTC.

The chain recombines TRBV29-1 with TRBJ2-1; 12 nucleotides align to TRBD2. CDR3 length equals 16 residues. Losses at the gene ends were 5 bases for V and 7 bases for J; bases not matched to a gene: 12. Germline CDR1 SQVTM, CDR2 ANQGSEA. CDR3 coding DNA: TGCAGCGTTCGGTTTCTAGCGGGGGGGCTCGTAAATGAGCAGTTCTTC. Its translation: CSVRFLAGGLVNEQFF.

The chain recombines TRBV7-9 with TRBJ2-1, with D possibly matching TRBD1 (6 bases). There are 14 residues in the CDR3. Germline V gives CDR1 SEHNR, CDR2 FQNEAQ (reference sequence). V was pared by 4 bases and J by 5 bases, with 12 bases between. As DNA, the CDR3 is TGTGCCAGCAGCTACTGGACAGTCGACAATGAGCAGTTCTTC. This encodes CASSYWTVDNEQFF.

The J gene is TRBJ2-2, the V gene TRBV28, with 7 bases matching TRBD2. The CDR3 has 19 residues. Germline assignment: CDR1 MDHEN and CDR2 SYDVKM. Trimming cost V 3 bases and J 5 bases; bases outside gene matches: 18. This chain's CDR3 is CASSFPRFGRKERTGELFF. The DNA of the CDR3 is TGTGCCAGCAGTTTTCCACGATTCGGGAGGAAAGAACGGACCGGGGAGCTGTTTTTT.

This sequence joins TRBV7-2 and TRBJ1-2, with D hard to call. The V gene lost 0 bases and the J gene lost 4 bases, with 9 bases spanning the gap. Germline V gives CDR1 SGHTA, CDR2 FQGNSA. This CDR3 has 14 amino acids. Written as DNA, the CDR3 is TGTGCCAGCAGCTTAGCTCGGGGAATCTATGGCTACACCTTC. Its translation is CASSLARGIYGYTF.

The chain is built from TRBV6-5 and TRBJ2-2; weak D call: TRBD1 (6 bases). The CDR3 extends over 15 amino acids. V dropped 5 bases and J dropped 1 base, with 11 bases sitting between them. Germline CDR1 and CDR2: MNHEY and SVGAGI. The CDR3 here is CASSTGSGNTGELFF. The CDR3 bases are TGTGCCAGCAGTACAGGGTCAGGGAACACCGGGGAGCTGTTTTTT.

The sample holds one count of this clone. J is TRBJ2-1 and V is TRBV6-2 or TRBV6-3, with a weak D call TRBD1 (6 bases). CDR1 and CDR2 (germline): MNHEY, SVGEGT. This CDR3 contains 15 residues. V dropped 2 bases and J dropped 12 bases, with 20 bases sitting between them. CDR3 in DNA: TGTGCCAGCAGTTACGGGGCTACGTCTGGACAGCGGCAGTTCTTC. Translating gives CASSYGATSGQRQFF.

The rearrangement uses TRBV18 and TRBJ2-2; the D gene could be TRBD1 or TRBD2 (5 bases each). V was trimmed by 5 bases and J by 5 bases, leaving 21 bases between them. CDR3 size: 17 residues. Per germline, CDR1 KGHSH and CDR2 LQKENI. In nucleotides, the CDR3 is TGTGCCAGCTCAACCACCTCCCCAGGGACGCCAACCGGGGAGCTGTTTTTT. Its protein product is CASSTTSPGTPTGELFF.

The chain recombines TRBV5-1 with TRBJ1-3; TRBD1 might be the D (5 bases). The V gene lost 2 bases and the J gene lost 4 bases, with 19 bases spanning the gap. This CDR3 contains 17 residues. Germline values: CDR1 SGHRS, CDR2 YFSETQ. CDR3 sequence reads: CASSFSSVREGGNTIYF. The CDR3 coding sequence is TGCGCCAGCAGCTTTTCATCGGTACGGGAGGGGGGAAACACCATATATTTT.

This clone was detected a few times. The CDR3 DNA follows: TGTGCCAGCAGCTTAGGGATCCCCAATTCCCAGCATTTT. This codes for CASSLGIPNSQHF. This chain uses TRBV7-2 with TRBJ1-5; no reliable D call. This CDR3 region has 13 residues. Per germline, CDR1 SGHTA and CDR2 FQGNSA. Trimming removed 1 base from V and 11 bases from J, with 12 bases in between.

This sequence joins TRBV5-1 and TRBJ1-4; no definite D call. The CDR3 runs to 15 residues. V was trimmed by 0 bases and J by 8 bases, leaving 14 bases between them. Germline CDR1 reads SGHRS; CDR2 reads YFSETQ. CDR3 sequence reads: CASSLGRRGDEKLFF. The DNA of the CDR3 is TGCGCCAGCAGCTTGGGGAGGAGAGGAGACGAAAAACTGTTTTTT. The entire variable domain, with the rest obtained from reference TRBV5-1 and TRBJ1-4, is as follows: KAGVTQTPRYLIKTRGQQVTLSCSPISGHRSVSWYQQTPGQGLQFLFEYFSETQRNKGNFPGRFSGRQFSNSRSEMNVSTLELGDSALYLCASSLGRRGDEKLFFGSGTQLSVL.

The genes are TRBV2 and TRBJ2-3; 8 bases match TRBD2. CDR1 and CDR2 from the germline V gene are SNHLY and FYNNEI. V was clipped by 2 bases and J by 3 bases; unmatched bases: 4. The CDR3 length is 15 residues. This CDR3 is CASSEFQRETDTQYF. The CDR3 nucleotides are TGTGCCAGCAGTGAATTCCAGCGGGAGACAGATACGCAGTATTTT. Full variable domain (rest looked up from reference TRBV2 and TRBJ2-3): EPEVTQTPSHQVTQMGQEVILRCVPISNHLYFYWYRQILGQKVEFLVSFYNNEISEKSEIFDDQFSVERPDGSNFTLKIRSTKLEDSAMYFCASSEFQRETDTQYFGPGTRLTVL.

The gene calls are TRBV5-5 and TRBJ1-1; tentatively, D is TRBD1 (6 bases). Germline values: CDR1 SGHKS, CDR2 YYEKEE (reference sequence). V lost 2 bases, J lost 1 base, and 12 bases lay in between. The CDR3 has 15 amino acids. The CDR3 loop reads CASSFLGGANTEAFF. CDR3 in DNA: TGTGCCAGCAGCTTTTTAGGGGGGGCGAACACTGAAGCTTTCTTT. Using reference TRBV5-5 and TRBJ1-1 for the parts outside the CDR3, the full variable domain is DAGVTQSPTHLIKTRGQQVTLRCSPISGHKSVSWYQQVLGQGPQFIFQYYEKEERGRGNFPDRFSARQFPNYSSELNVNALLLGDSALYLCASSFLGGANTEAFFGQGTRLTVV.

The genes are TRBV7-9 and TRBJ1-1; 7 nucleotides match TRBD1. Germline lookup yields CDR1 SEHNR and CDR2 FQNEAQ (reference sequence). Trimming cost V 5 bases and J 10 bases; bases outside gene matches: 13. The CDR3 sequence is 14 residues long. DNA for the CDR3: TGTGCCAGCAGCCCACCCCCGGACAGGCGCCCAGCTTTCTTT. This translates into CASSPPPDRRPAFF.

This clone was counted a few times. As DNA, the CDR3 is TGTGCCTGGAGTCCAGGGGATAACTATGGCTACACCTTC. Amino acid sequence: CAWSPGDNYGYTF. The chain couples TRBV30 to TRBJ1-2; D possibly corresponds to TRBD1 (6 bases). V gave up 2 bases and J gave up 1 base, with 8 bases separating them. The CDR3 spans 13 residues. The germline V gene encodes CDR1 GTSNPN and CDR2 SVGIG (reference sequence).

This chain connects TRBV6-2 or TRBV6-3 to TRBJ2-3; weak D call: TRBD2 (5 bases). The germline V gene has CDR1 MNHEY and CDR2 SVGEGT. The V end lost 2 bases, the J end lost 2 bases, and 11 bases lay between the germline ends. The CDR3 is made up of 15 amino acids. The CDR3 is CASSYTEGLTDTQYF. DNA for the CDR3: TGTGCCAGCAGTTACACAGAGGGTCTCACAGATACGCAGTATTTT.

The chain has TRBV10-3 and TRBJ1-4; D gene uncertain. There are 12 residues in the CDR3. V lost 2 bases and J lost 8, with 6 bases in between. In germline, CDR1 is ENHRY, CDR2 SYGVKD. In nucleotides, the CDR3 is TGTGCCATCAGTGAGCATGAAGAAAAACTGTTTTTT. It translates to CAISEHEEKLFF.

CDR3: CAWSPLLWDTEAFF. In DNA form, the CDR3 reads TGTGCCTGGAGTCCCCTCCTCTGGGACACTGAAGCTTTCTTT. V gene TRBV30 combines with J gene TRBJ1-1, with D uncertain. V was clipped by 2 bases and J by 3 bases, with 13 bases between them. This CDR3 spans 14 amino acids. The germline gives CDR1 GTSNPN, CDR2 SVGIG (reference sequence).

This clone was detected a few times. The rearrangement joins TRBV19 to TRBJ1-6; TRBD1 might be the D (6 bases). This CDR3 spans 15 amino acids. The V gene's germline CDR1 is LNHDA and CDR2 SQIVND (reference sequence). Written as DNA, the CDR3 is TGTGCTTCAACAGGGAGTAGCTCCTATAATTCACCCCTCCACTTT. This translates into CASTGSSSYNSPLHF.

This chain uses TRBV12-5 with TRBJ2-5; no clear D. The germline gives CDR1 LGHNT, CDR2 FRNRAP. This CDR3 region has 11 residues. V lost 7 bases, J lost 5 bases, and 8 bases lay in between. The CDR3 sequence: CASVQEETQYF. The CDR3, as DNA: TGTGCTAGTGTTCAGGAGGAGACCCAGTACTTC.

This clone has more than one count but fewer than ten. The chain has TRBV5-5 and TRBJ1-1; 7 bases line up with TRBD1. Germline trimming cut 4 bases from V and 2 bases from J; bases unmatched to any gene: 8. The CDR3 runs to 15 residues. Germline values: CDR1 SGHKS, CDR2 YYEKEE (reference sequence). This CDR3 reads CASSVRGQPNTEAFF. The DNA for the CDR3 is TGTGCCAGCAGCGTGAGGGGACAGCCCAACACTGAAGCTTTCTTT.

The genes are TRBV7-3 and TRBJ1-1; no reliable D call. This CDR3 has 13 amino acids. V was trimmed by 5 bases and J by 1 base, leaving 8 bases between them. The germline V gene encodes CDR1 SGHTA and CDR2 FQGTGA. The CDR3 DNA reads TGTGCCAGCAGCACACAGAGGAACACTGAAGCTTTCTTT. This codes for CASSTQRNTEAFF.

This chain links TRBV10-3 with TRBJ1-4, with 10 bases that match TRBD1. Germline assignment: CDR1 ENHRY and CDR2 SYGVKD. CDR3 size: 14 residues. V was pared by 6 bases and J by 7 bases, with 5 bases of the junction left unmatched. The CDR3 here is CAIRGDRGGEKLFF. For the CDR3, the DNA is TGTGCCATCAGGGGGGACAGGGGAGGTGAAAAACTGTTTTTT.

CDR3 in amino acids: CASSGGQALNGYTF. The CDR3 bases are TGTGCCAGCAGTGGGGGACAGGCATTGAACGGCTACACCTTC. The chain carries TRBV28 and TRBJ1-2; 8 nucleotides agree with TRBD1. V was clipped by 5 bases and J by 8 bases; unmatched bases: 10. The CDR3 spans 14 residues. Germline V lookup: CDR1 MDHEN, CDR2 SYDVKM.

V gene TRBV3-1 (or the pseudogene TRBV3-2) combines with J gene TRBJ2-2, with unresolved D. V was pared by 1 base and J by 4 bases, with 4 bases between. The CDR3 runs 13 residues. Germline V gene sequence: CDR1 LGHDT, CDR2 YNNKEL (reference sequence). In DNA, the CDR3 is TGTGCCAGCAGCCAAGCAGGCACCGGGGAGCTGTTTTTT. Encoded protein: CASSQAGTGELFF.

This clone appeared once. The rearrangement joins TRBV5-1 to TRBJ2-1; 11 nucleotides match TRBD1. Germline assignment: CDR1 SGHRS and CDR2 YFSETQ. The V gene end was trimmed by 4 bases and the J gene end by 8 bases; junction bases not matched to a gene: 11. The CDR3 sequence is 16 residues long. The DNA for the CDR3 is TGCGCCAGCAGCGAAGGGACAGGGGGAATTTGGGATGAGCAGTTCTTC. Translated, it gives CASSEGTGGIWDEQFF.

The chain combines TRBV5-3 with TRBJ2-1, with D perhaps matching TRBD1 (5 bases). TRBV5-3 is an open reading frame whose function is uncertain. The CDR3 has 16 residues. The V gene lost 4 bases and the J gene lost 0 bases, with 14 bases spanning the gap. The CDR3 loop reads CARSPTATSSYNEQFF. The CDR3 nucleotides are TGTGCCAGAAGCCCGACAGCCACCAGCTCCTACAATGAGCAGTTCTTC.

A few counts support this clone. The chain couples TRBV5-1 to TRBJ2-4; TRBD2 aligns across 7 bases. The V segment lost 1 base and the J segment 1 base; nucleotides outside the gene matches: 8. CDR3 size: 17 residues. Germline assignment: CDR1 SGHRS and CDR2 YFSETQ. The CDR3 region is CASSLRGGSIAKNIQYF. The CDR3 DNA sequence: TGCGCCAGCAGCTTGCGGGGCGGGAGCATCGCCAAAAACATTCAGTACTTC.